This T cell receptor (beta chain) was obtained from a study of breast tumors, draining lymph nodes, adjacent tissues. This clonotype occurred many times. TCRdb called the multiplex PCR reads again in MiXCR, with one record for every CDR3 protein. The sample records over 150,000 distinct CDR3 sequences, approximately 30% being singletons. Breast cancer patients provided tissue from their axillary draining lymph nodes. Germline CDR1 is SGHTA and CDR2 is FQGNSA. The CDR3 covers 16 residues. The junction had 7 bases not matched to a gene; V was cut back by 0 bases and J by 4 bases. This TCR was sampled from a female donor with breast cancer. Some clones in this sample may be carry-over from other donors' samples. Sequencing used axillary lymph node tissue. The chain joins TRBV7-2 to TRBJ2-5; 8 bases match TRBD2. The DNA for the CDR3 is TGTGCCAGCAGCTTAGCTTCGGGAGGGCCGTTAGAGACCCAGTACTTC. It encodes CASSLASGGPLETQYF. The variable domain in full, with the rest retrieved from reference TRBV7-2 and TRBJ2-5, is GAGVSQSPSNKVTEKGKDVELRCDPISGHTALYWYRQSLGQGLEFLIYFQGNSAPDKSGLPSDRFSAERTGGSVSTLTIQRTQQEDSAVYLCASSLASGGPLETQYFGPGTRLLVL.